The clone carrying this TCR beta chain was seen once. Its antigen remains unidentified. This entry is derived from a study of blood T cells in healthy people across ages. Findings and caveats of the study: Those diversity estimates obtained from one million T cells were thought to be underestimates. The unsorted PBMCs prevented any conclusive comparison of naive versus antigen-experienced cells.

Sample-barcoded 5' priming and a J-beta primer mix drove a second PCR of 7 to 11 cycles. Via MiXCR, TCRdb re-called the 5' RACE reads, giving one row per CDR3 protein. This sample has approximately 2,000,000 distinct CDR3 sequences, with more than 35% found just once. This CDR3 region has 15 residues. Germline V gene data show CDR1 as SGHVS and CDR2 as FQNEAQ. V was shortened by 1 base and J by 8 bases, with 17 bases between the two germline ends. Each donor gave 9.5 to 10 milliliters of peripheral blood. Sequencing used blood. The sequence was collected from a human donor in good health. The J gene is TRBJ1-2, the V gene TRBV7-8; D uncertain. The CDR3 is CASSLGRIAGGGYTF. As DNA, the CDR3 is TGTGCCAGCAGCTTAGGCAGGATAGCGGGAGGAGGCTACACCTTC. The whole variable domain, filled in from reference TRBV7-8 and TRBJ1-2, reads GAGVSQSPRYKVAKRGQDVALRCDPISGHVSLFWYQQALGQGPEFLTYFQNEAQLDKSGLPSDRFFAERPEGSVSTLKIQRTQQEDSAVYLCASSLGRIAGGGYTFGSGTRLTVV.